The T cell receptor beta chain under discussion was sequenced for a study of control samples from healthy donors and cancer patients. Of note for this clone: In the same sample, other DNA sequences code for this CDR3.

Libraries were prepared by immunoSEQ multiplex PCR; TCRdb keeps only in-frame clonotypes and omits some of them. The table lists 84,000 or so clones, 91% of them singletons. The TCR comes from a man aged 50-60 years in good health. Sequencing used blood.

The CDR3, as DNA: TGCGCCAGCAGCTTGGGTCGGGGGGAATATGGCTACACCTTC. This sequence encodes CASSLGRGEYGYTF. The chain joins TRBV5-1 to TRBJ1-2; D is perhaps TRBD1 (5 bases). Trimming took off 0 bases at V and 5 bases at J, with 11 bases between the two ends. Germline V gene sequence: CDR1 SGHRS, CDR2 YFSETQ. The CDR3 has 14 amino acids.